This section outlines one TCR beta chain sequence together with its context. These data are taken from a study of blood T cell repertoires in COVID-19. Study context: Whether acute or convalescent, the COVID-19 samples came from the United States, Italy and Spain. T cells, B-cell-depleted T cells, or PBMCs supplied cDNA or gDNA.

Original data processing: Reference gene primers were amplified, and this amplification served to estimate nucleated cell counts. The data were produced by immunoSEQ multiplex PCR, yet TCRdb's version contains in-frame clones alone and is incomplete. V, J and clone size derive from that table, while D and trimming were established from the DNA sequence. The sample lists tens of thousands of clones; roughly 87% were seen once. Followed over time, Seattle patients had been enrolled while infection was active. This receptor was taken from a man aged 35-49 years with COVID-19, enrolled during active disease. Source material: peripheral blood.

The CDR3 spells CASSLDLADQETQYF. The CDR3 coding sequence is TGTGCCAGCAGCTTAGATCTGGCAGACCAAGAGACCCAGTACTTC. V is TRBV11-3 and J is TRBJ2-5; D is unresolved. The CDR3 contains 15 residues. Trimming left V 0 bases short and J 0 bases short, with 8 bases between. The germline V gene encodes CDR1 SGHNT and CDR2 YENEEA.